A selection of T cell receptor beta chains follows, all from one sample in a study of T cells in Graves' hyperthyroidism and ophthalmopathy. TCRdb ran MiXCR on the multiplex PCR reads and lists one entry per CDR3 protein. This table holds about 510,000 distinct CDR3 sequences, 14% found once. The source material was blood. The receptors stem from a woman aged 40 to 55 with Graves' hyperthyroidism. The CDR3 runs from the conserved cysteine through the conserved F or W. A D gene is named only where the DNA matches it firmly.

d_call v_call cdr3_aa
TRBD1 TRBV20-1 CSVPGQGAGEQFF
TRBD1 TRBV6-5 CASSYSNRGSEQYF
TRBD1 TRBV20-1 CSAPRGTGGYEQYF
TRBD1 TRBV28 CASRPGTGGPGEQYF
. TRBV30 CAWSGGDTQYF
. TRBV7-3 CASSSSPTSPSHGQYF
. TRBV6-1 CASSEGQVKGSTQYF
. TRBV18 CASSPQRTASYEQYF
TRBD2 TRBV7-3 CASSLGLAGVGNEQFF
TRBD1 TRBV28 CASSQNIGQGGTQYF
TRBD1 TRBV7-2 CASSLATGDGYTF
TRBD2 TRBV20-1 CSARPRTSANYEQYF
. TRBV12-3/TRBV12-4 CASNLPAAIDEQFF
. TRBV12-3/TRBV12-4 CASIYDPVNTEAFF
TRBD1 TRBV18 CASSPDRVGGYGYTF
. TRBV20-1 CSARPTQANYGYTF
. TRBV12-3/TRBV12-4 CASTGVDEQYF
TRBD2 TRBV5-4 CASSAAGTSSYEQYF
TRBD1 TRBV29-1 CSVEGDRGWEGGYEQYF
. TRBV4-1 CASSQDRDPGIEQYF
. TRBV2 CASAGTAAEAFF
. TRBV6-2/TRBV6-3 CASRVTAGRELFF
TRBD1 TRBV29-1 CSSSDRGVQETQYF
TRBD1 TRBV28 CASRLGQNYEQYF
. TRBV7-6 CASSLEEVWTEAFF
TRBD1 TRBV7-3 CASGRGPNTGELFF
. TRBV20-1 CSASSAGTGSDTQYF
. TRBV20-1 CSASIGGHSGELFF
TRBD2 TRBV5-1 CASSGTITYNEQFF
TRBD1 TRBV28 CASSEPGTGANEQFF
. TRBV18 CASSPPSNQGKLAQYF
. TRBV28 CASSFWAEGNTIYF
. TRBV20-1 CSARERYRELYGYTF
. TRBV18 CASSSTEGGETQYF
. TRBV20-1 CSATWGTDTQHF
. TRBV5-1 CASSLEASFSYEQYF
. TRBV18 CASSSQGVYNEQFF
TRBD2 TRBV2 CASSEVDSGSYEQYF
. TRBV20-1 CSARELVWGPGELFF
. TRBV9 CASSASGHNYGYTF
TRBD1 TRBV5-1 CASSLSGQGVYEQYF
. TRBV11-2 CASNQGGASNEQFF
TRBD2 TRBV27 CASSTERDYSYEQYF
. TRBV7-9 CASSRPGTSRRAFF
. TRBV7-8 CASSLYLSAGTYGYTF